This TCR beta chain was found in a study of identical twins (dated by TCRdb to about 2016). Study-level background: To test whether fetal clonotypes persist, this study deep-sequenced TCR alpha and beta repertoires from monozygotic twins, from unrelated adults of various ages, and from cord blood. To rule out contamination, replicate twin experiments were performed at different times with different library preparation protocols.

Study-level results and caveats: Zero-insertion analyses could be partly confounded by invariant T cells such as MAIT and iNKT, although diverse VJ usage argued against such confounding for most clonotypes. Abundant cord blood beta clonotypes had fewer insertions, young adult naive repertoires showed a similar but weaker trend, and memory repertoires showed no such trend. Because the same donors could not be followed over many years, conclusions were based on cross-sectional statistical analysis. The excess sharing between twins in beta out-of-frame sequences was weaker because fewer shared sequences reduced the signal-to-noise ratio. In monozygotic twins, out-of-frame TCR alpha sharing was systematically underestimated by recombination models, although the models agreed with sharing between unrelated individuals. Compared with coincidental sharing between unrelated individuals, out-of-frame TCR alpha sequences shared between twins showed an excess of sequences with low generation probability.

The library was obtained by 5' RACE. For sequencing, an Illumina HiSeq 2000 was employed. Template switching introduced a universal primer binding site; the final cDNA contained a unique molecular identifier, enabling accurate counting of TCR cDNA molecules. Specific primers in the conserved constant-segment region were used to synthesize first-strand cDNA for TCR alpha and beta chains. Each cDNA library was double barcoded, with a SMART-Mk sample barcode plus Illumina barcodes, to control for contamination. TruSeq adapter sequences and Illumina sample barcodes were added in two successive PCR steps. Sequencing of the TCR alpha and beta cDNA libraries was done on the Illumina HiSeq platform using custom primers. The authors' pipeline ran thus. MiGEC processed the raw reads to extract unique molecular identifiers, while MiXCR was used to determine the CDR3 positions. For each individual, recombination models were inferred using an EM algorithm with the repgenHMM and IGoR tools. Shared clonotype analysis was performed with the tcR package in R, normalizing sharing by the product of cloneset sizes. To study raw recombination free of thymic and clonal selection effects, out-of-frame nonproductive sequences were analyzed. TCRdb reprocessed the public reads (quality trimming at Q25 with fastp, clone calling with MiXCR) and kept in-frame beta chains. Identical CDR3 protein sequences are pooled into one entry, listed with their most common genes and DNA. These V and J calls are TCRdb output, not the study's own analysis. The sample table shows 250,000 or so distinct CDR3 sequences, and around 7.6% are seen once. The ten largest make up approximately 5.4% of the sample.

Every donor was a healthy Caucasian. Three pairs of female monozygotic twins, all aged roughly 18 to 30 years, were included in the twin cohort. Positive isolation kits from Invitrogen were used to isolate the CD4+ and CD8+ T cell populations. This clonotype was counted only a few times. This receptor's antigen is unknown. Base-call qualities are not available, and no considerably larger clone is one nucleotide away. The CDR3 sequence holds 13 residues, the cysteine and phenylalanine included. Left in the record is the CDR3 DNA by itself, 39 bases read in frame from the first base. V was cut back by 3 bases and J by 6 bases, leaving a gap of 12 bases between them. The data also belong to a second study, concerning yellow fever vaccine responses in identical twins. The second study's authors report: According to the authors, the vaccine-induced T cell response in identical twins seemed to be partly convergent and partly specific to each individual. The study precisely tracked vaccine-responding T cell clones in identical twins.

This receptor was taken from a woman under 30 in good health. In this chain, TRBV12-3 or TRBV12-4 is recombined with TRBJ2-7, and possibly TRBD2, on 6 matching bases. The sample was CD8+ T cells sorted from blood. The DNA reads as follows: TGTGCCAGCAGTTTCGGGACTCCCCTCGAGCAGTACTTC. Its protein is CASSFGTPLEQYF.